This T cell receptor beta chain was observed in a study of prognosis after radiotherapy for stage I lung cancer. For the study at large: None of the non-small cell lung cancer patients was considered medically operable.

The CDR3 has 14 amino acids. V trimming: 3 bases; J trimming: 4 bases; junction bases outside the gene matches: 5. CDR1 SEHNR and CDR2 FQNEAQ come from the germline V gene (reference sequence). This clonotype was recorded at least ten times. Two-round multiplex PCR, the amplification method, yielded TCR beta CDR3 from genomic DNA. Round-one PCR had primers specific to each TRBV and TRBJ gene. TCRdb redid the calling of the multiplex PCR reads with MiXCR, one entry per CDR3 protein. Here the sample spans over 15,000 distinct CDR3 sequences, about 43% being singletons. This clonotype was obtained from a donor older than 45 with non-small cell lung cancer. The sequencing here drew on PBMCs, taken before or after stereotactic body radiation therapy (not recorded which). The chain recombines TRBV7-9 with TRBJ2-7; 8 positions agree with TRBD2. Written as DNA, the CDR3 is TGTGCCAGCAGCTTTACGGGGGGGGGGTACGAGCAGTACTTC. Translating it yields CASSFTGGGYEQYF.